This T cell receptor beta chain was retrieved from a study of shared clonotypes between healthy human individuals. Findings of the study overall: Few donors limited the genetic and exposure-history diversity represented. Relative to clonotypes present in all four donors, those not shared had lower generation probabilities. Shared clonotypes: approximately 5% naive CD4, approximately 3.4% naive CD8, about 2.5% memory CD4, roughly 0.4% memory CD8.

In the case of this clone: Its matching antigen is unknown.

Cells designated naive CD8 were CD45RO-negative and were positively selected for CCR7, with terminally differentiated effector memory CD45RA+ cells excluded. The CDR3 is 18 amino acids. Looked up from germline, CDR1 is SEHNR and CDR2 is FQNEAQ (reference sequence). The V gene end was trimmed by 0 bases and the J gene end by 4 bases; junction bases not matched to a gene: 10. Produced via immunoSEQ multiplex PCR; TCRdb's table is partial and in-frame only. Of about 2 million clones in the sample, approximately 95% were seen once. This clonotype was sampled from a man aged 18-30 years in good health. This chain uses TRBV7-9 with TRBJ1-3; 9 bases are a match to TRBD1. The sample taken for sequencing was naive CD8+ T cells sorted from blood. This CDR3 is CASSLAGQGVIWGNTIYF. CDR3 nucleotides: TGTGCCAGCAGCTTAGCGGGACAGGGAGTGATCTGGGGAAACACCATATATTTT.